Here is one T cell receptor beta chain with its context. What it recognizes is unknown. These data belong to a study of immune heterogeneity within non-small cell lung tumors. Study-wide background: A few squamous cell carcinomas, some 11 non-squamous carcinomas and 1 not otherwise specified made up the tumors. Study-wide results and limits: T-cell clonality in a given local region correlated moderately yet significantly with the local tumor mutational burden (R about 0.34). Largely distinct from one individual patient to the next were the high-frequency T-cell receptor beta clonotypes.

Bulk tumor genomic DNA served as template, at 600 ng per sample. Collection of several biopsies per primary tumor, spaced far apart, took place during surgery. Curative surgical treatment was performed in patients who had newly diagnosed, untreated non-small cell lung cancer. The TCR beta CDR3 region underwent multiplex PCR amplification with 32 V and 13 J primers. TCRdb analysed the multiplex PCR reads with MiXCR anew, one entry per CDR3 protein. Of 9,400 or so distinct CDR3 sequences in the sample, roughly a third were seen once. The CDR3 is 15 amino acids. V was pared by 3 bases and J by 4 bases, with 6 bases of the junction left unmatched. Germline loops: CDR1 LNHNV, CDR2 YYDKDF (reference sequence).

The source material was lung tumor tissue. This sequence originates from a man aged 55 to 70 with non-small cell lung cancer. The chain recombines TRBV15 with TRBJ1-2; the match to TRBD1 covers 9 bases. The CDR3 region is CATSRDRGQIYGYTF. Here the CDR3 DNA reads TGTGCCACCAGCAGGGACAGGGGACAAATCTATGGCTACACCTTC.